This T cell receptor beta chain was documented in a study of CD8+ T cells in alopecia areata. Study-wide findings and caveats: Higher clonality than in normal scalp was seen in lesional scalp, especially alopecia totalis/universalis. Mice showed TCR sharing more clearly than patients did, possibly owing to HLA.

It was from alopecia areata patients that lesional scalp punch biopsies and peripheral blood were collected. Using a FACSAria, the CD4+ and CD8+ T cells were sorted from the PBMCs. This clone was seen at least ten times. Antigen: not known. Sequencing used cDNA as its template, made by extracting RNA and reverse transcribing it. Using immunoSEQ multiplex PCR, the repertoire was profiled, and TCRdb retains in-frame clones only, with some absent. This table holds 110,000 or so clones, 30% to 40% found once. The germline V gene has CDR1 KGHSH and CDR2 LQKENI. There are 12 residues in the CDR3. V was cut by 3 bases and J by 7 bases, with 7 bases left in between.

V is TRBV18 and J is TRBJ2-1, with D unclear. The sequenced sample consisted of CD4+ T cells sorted from blood. The sequence derives from a human donor with alopecia areata. CDR3 loop: CASSPWENEQFF. CDR3 nucleotides: TGTGCCAGCTCACCGTGGGAAAATGAGCAGTTCTTC.